One and the same sample provided the 20 T cell receptor beta chains below, sequenced in a study of blood T cells in healthy people across ages. The second PCR ran roughly 7 to 11 cycles with a sample-barcoded 5' primer and J-beta primers. One entry per CDR3 protein, called by TCRdb with MiXCR from the 5' RACE reads. The top ten clones hold over 30% of a sample with hundreds of thousands of distinct CDR3 sequences, approximately 50% of them seen once. Sequenced material: blood. The origin of the receptors is a man aged 60 to 69 in good health.

The genes are TRBV29-1 and TRBJ2-3, with no clear D. The V end lost 7 bases, the J end lost 2 bases, and 10 bases lay between the germline ends. The CDR3 sequence is 12 residues long. In germline, CDR1 is SQVTM, CDR2 ANQGSEA. CDR3 residues: CSAGPTTDTQYF. The CDR3 nucleotides read TGCAGCGCCGGGCCCACCACAGATACGCAGTATTTT.

This clonotype was counted only a few times. The gene calls are TRBV29-1 and TRBJ2-3; D might be TRBD1 (6 bases). With 3 bases removed from V and 4 bases from J, the gap between germline ends came to 20 bases. Germline assignment: CDR1 SQVTM and CDR2 ANQGSEA. The CDR3 has 16 amino acids. The CDR3 sequence is CSVEGAGRARADTQYF. The CDR3 DNA is TGCAGCGTTGAGGGGGCGGGCAGGGCCCGCGCAGATACGCAGTATTTT.

This clonotype has a handful of counts. The chain links TRBV5-6 to TRBJ2-5; D possibly matches TRBD1 or TRBD2 (5 bases each). Deletions cut 4 bases from V and 1 base from J, with 17 bases between. The germline gives CDR1 SGHDT, CDR2 YYEEEE. This CDR3 has 16 amino acids. CDR3 residues: CASSPGSGLTQETQYF. For the CDR3, the DNA is TGTGCCAGCAGCCCCGGGTCGGGGCTAACCCAAGAGACCCAGTACTTC.

This chain links TRBV25-1 with TRBJ1-4; perhaps TRBD1 as D (5 bases). The CDR3 runs to 16 residues. Looked up from germline, CDR1 is MGHDK and CDR2 is SYGVNS. V was pared by 3 bases and J by 3 bases, with 14 bases between. The CDR3 DNA is TGTGCCAGCAGTGAGCCTGGGGGTCGAGCTAATGAAAAACTGTTTTTT. It specifies CASSEPGGRANEKLFF.

This clonotype was recorded a few times. The V gene is TRBV20-1, the J gene TRBJ1-6; TRBD1 might be the D (6 bases). Germline V gene data show CDR1 as DFQATT and CDR2 as SNEGSKA (reference sequence). The CDR3 is 17 residues long. Between the trimmed V and J ends, which lost 5 bases and 2 bases, there was a span of 19 bases. The CDR3 here is CSAGPSTGKPYNSPLHF. The CDR3 region has the DNA TGCAGTGCTGGACCATCTACAGGGAAACCCTATAATTCACCCCTCCACTTT.

The rearrangement joins TRBV6-2 or TRBV6-3 to TRBJ2-4, with 9 bases matching TRBD2. The DNA matches TRBJ2-7 better at its end, which makes the J call doubtful. The CDR3 covers 14 residues. Germline loops: CDR1 MNHEY, CDR2 SVGEGT. This chain's CDR3 is CASKIAGASYEQYF. The CDR3 DNA is TGTGCCAGCAAAATAGCGGGGGCCTCCTACGAGCAGTACTTC.

The chain links TRBV6-1 to TRBJ2-7, with D perhaps assigned TRBD1 or TRBD2 (6 bases each). Germline CDR1 reads MNHNS; CDR2 reads SASEGT. With 0 bases removed from V and 1 base from J, the gap between germline ends came to 13 bases. The CDR3 is made up of 16 amino acids. The CDR3, as DNA: TGTGCCAGCAGTGAAGCGGGGGTAGGGGGGTCCTACGAGCAGTACTTC. Translation gives CASSEAGVGGSYEQYF.

A few counts support this clonotype. The rearrangement links TRBV20-1 to TRBJ2-7; D uncertain. Trimming removed 3 bases from V and 7 bases from J, with 13 bases in between. The CDR3 has 12 amino acids. CDR1 is DFQATT and CDR2 is SNEGSKA in the germline V gene (reference sequence). This chain's CDR3 is CSASSETREQYF. DNA of the CDR3: TGCAGTGCTAGTTCGGAAACTCGGGAGCAGTACTTC.

This clonotype was observed at least ten times. The chain has TRBV2 and TRBJ2-1, with D tentatively TRBD2 (7 bases). Germline CDR1 and CDR2: SNHLY and FYNNEI. The CDR3 covers 11 residues. Between the trimmed V and J ends, which lost 4 bases and 15 bases, there was a span of 13 bases. Here the CDR3 reads CASSGGGAVFF. CDR3 in DNA: TGTGCCAGCAGTGGGGGGGGGGCAGTGTTCTTC.

This clonotype appeared once. The V call is TRBV19, the J call TRBJ1-1; a weak D match, TRBD1 (5 bases). This CDR3 is built from 11 residues. Germline V CDR1 and CDR2: LNHDA, SQIVND (reference sequence). V lost 5 bases and J lost 6, with 7 bases in between. The CDR3 spells CASSGAAEAFF. In DNA, the CDR3 is TGTGCCAGTAGTGGGGCAGCTGAAGCTTTCTTT.

This rearrangement joins TRBV6-5 to TRBJ2-4; D ambiguous. The V end lost 5 bases, the J end lost 1 base, and 15 bases lay between the germline ends. The CDR3 sequence is 16 residues long. Germline CDR1 reads MNHEY; CDR2 reads SVGAGI. As DNA, the CDR3 is TGTGCCAGCAGTAGCCCGGTGAAATGGGCCAAAAACATTCAGTACTTC. It encodes CASSSPVKWAKNIQYF.

The genes are TRBV24-1 and TRBJ1-2; no definite D call. V was pared by 3 bases and J by 4 bases, with 11 bases between. Germline V gene lookup returns CDR1 KGHDR and CDR2 SFDVKD. This CDR3 is built from 14 residues. The CDR3 DNA sequence: TGTGCCACCAGTGATAGTAGTACGGTCTATGGCTACACCTTC. It specifies CATSDSSTVYGYTF.

This rearrangement joins TRBV5-1 to TRBJ2-3, with D possibly being TRBD1 (5 bases). Germline V gene sequence: CDR1 SGHRS, CDR2 YFSETQ. This CDR3 region has 15 residues. Trimming pared 1 base from V and 0 bases from J, leaving 9 bases between. The CDR3 is CASSLRRASTDTQYF. The CDR3 DNA reads TGCGCCAGCAGCTTGCGCAGGGCCAGCACAGATACGCAGTATTTT.

The V gene is TRBV29-1, the J gene TRBJ2-4; maybe TRBD2 (6 bases). The DNA end favors TRBJ2-7, so the J call may be wrong. The CDR3 has 12 residues. Germline values: CDR1 SQVTM, CDR2 ANQGSEA. The CDR3 here is CSVEPPGDEQYF. CDR3 in DNA: TGCAGCGTTGAGCCCCCGGGGGACGAGCAGTACTTC.

The chain carries TRBV19 and TRBJ2-4; either TRBD1 or TRBD2 may supply D (5 bases each). Germline loops: CDR1 LNHDA, CDR2 SQIVND (reference sequence). This CDR3 region has 16 residues. The V end was cut by 11 bases, the J end by 1 base, with 21 bases between. DNA for the CDR3: TGTGCCTCCGGCGAGGGGCCACACCCCGCCAAAAACATTCAGTACTTC. It codes for CASGEGPHPAKNIQYF.

V is TRBV6-2 or TRBV6-3 and J is TRBJ2-2; a possible D gene is TRBD1 (6 bases). Looked up from germline, CDR1 is MNHEY and CDR2 is SVGEGT. The V gene lost 2 bases and the J gene lost 6 bases, with 13 bases spanning the gap. This CDR3 is built from 15 residues. In DNA form, the CDR3 reads TGTGCCAGCAGTTACGACAGGCTGATACCCGGGGAGCTGTTTTTT. It translates to CASSYDRLIPGELFF.

On this clonotype itself: Relative to the germline gene, one junction end is altered; a read error may explain this. V gene TRBV5-1 combines with J gene TRBJ1-3, with D perhaps TRBD1 (5 bases). Germline V gene sequence: CDR1 SGHRS, CDR2 YFSETQ. The CDR3 length is 15 residues. The CDR3 spells CASSLEGTSGNTTYF. CDR3 nucleotides: TGCGCCAGCAGCTTGGAAGGGACCTCTGGAAACACCACATATTTT.

The chain joins TRBV4-1 to TRBJ2-7; TRBD1 aligns across 9 bases. The V segment lost 0 bases and the J segment 2 bases; nucleotides outside the gene matches: 8. Germline V CDR1 and CDR2: MGHRA, YSYEKL. This CDR3 has 17 residues. The CDR3 is CASSQDDDRGVTYEQYF. As DNA, the CDR3 is TGCGCCAGCAGCCAAGATGACGACAGGGGGGTGACCTACGAGCAGTACTTC.

In its sample, this clonotype was seen a few times. This rearrangement joins TRBV4-2 to TRBJ1-2; 7 positions agree with TRBD1. The ends lost 1 base at V and 0 bases at J; junction bases unmatched: 8. Germline CDR1 reads LGHNA; CDR2 reads YNFKEQ. The CDR3 has 17 residues. The CDR3 DNA reads TGTGCCAGCAGCCAAGGCCCCCCCGACAGGGCTAACTATGGCTACACCTTC. It is translated as CASSQGPPDRANYGYTF.

The V call is TRBV20-1, the J call TRBJ2-1; 8 nucleotides align to TRBD2. Germline assignment: CDR1 DFQATT and CDR2 SNEGSKA (reference sequence). The CDR3 totals 14 residues. J gave up 5 bases and V 5 bases, and 8 bases lay outside the gene matches. Here the CDR3 reads CSAPPGGKDNEQFF. CDR3 DNA: TGCAGTGCTCCCCCGGGGGGGAAGGACAATGAGCAGTTCTTC.